The rows below give T cell receptor beta chains drawn from one sample of a study of blood T cell repertoires in COVID-19. Generated by immunoSEQ multiplex PCR, the TCRdb table keeps only in-frame clones and is missing some. Among some 210,000 clones, 80% to 90% were seen once, and the ten largest hold around 19%. Sequencing was carried out using peripheral blood. The receptors shown here come from a human donor in a cohort sampled during active COVID-19. The CDR3 runs from the conserved cysteine through the conserved F or W. Fields, in order: CDR3 DNA, CDR3 protein, clone size, D gene, J gene, CDR3 length, V gene. D genes are given only for firm matches. Not every row has a clone size; where given, it reads once, few, many or a size class.

DNA: TGTGCCAGTTACATGGAAGCCTCGGGCACTGAAGCTTTCTTT
CDR3: CASYMEASGTEAFF
size: NA
D: NA
J: TRBJ1-1
length: 14
V: TRBV2

DNA: TGTGCCTGGAGTTCGGGGTCCTCGGATAGGGCGAAGACCCAGTACTTC
CDR3: CAWSSGSSDRAKTQYF
size: NA
D: NA
J: TRBJ2-5
length: 16
V: TRBV30

DNA: TGTGCCAGCTCACCAAGACTAGCGGGAGCCGGGGCCAACGTCCTGACTTTC
CDR3: CASSPRLAGAGANVLTF
size: NA
D: TRBD2
J: TRBJ2-6
length: 17
V: TRBV18

DNA: TGTGCCAGCAGCTTGGGTCGGGGGGCGCACCGTCAGCCCCAGCATTTT
CDR3: CASSLGRGAHRQPQHF
size: NA
D: NA
J: TRBJ1-5
length: 16
V: TRBV5-6

DNA: TGCGCCAGCAGCCAAGGCGGGCAGCTACCTGAAAAACTGTTTTTT
CDR3: CASSQGGQLPEKLFF
size: NA
D: NA
J: TRBJ1-4
length: 15
V: TRBV4-1

DNA: TGTGCCAGCAGCGCCCAGACTGGAAACACCATATATTTT
CDR3: CASSAQTGNTIYF
size: NA
D: NA
J: TRBJ1-3
length: 13
V: TRBV9

DNA: TGTGCCAGCAGCCTGGGGACAGCTATTAATGAAAAACTGTTTTTT
CDR3: CASSLGTAINEKLFF
size: NA
D: TRBD1
J: TRBJ1-4
length: 15
V: TRBV7-9

DNA: TGTGCCAGCAGTTTTTCGACTAGCGGGGCGGGAGAGACCCAGTACTTC
CDR3: CASSFSTSGAGETQYF
size: NA
D: TRBD2
J: TRBJ2-5
length: 16
V: TRBV6-5

DNA: TGTGCCAGCAGTTCTGCGGTGCTAGGGACCCAGTACTTC
CDR3: CASSSAVLGTQYF
size: NA
D: NA
J: TRBJ2-5
length: 13
V: TRBV6-2/TRBV6-3

DNA: TGTGCCACCAGTGATGCCGGGGTTGCCACCGGGGAGCTGTTTTTT
CDR3: CATSDAGVATGELFF
size: NA
D: NA
J: TRBJ2-2
length: 15
V: TRBV24-1

DNA: TGCGCCAGCAGCGGGGCCCCCCGGACTGAAGCTTTCTTT
CDR3: CASSGAPRTEAFF
size: NA
D: NA
J: TRBJ1-1
length: 13
V: TRBV5-1

DNA: TGTGCCAGCAGCGTAGTCGACCCGGGACAGGGATTGAACACCGGGGAGCTGTTTTTT
CDR3: CASSVVDPGQGLNTGELFF
size: few
D: TRBD1
J: TRBJ2-2
length: 19
V: TRBV9

DNA: TGTGCCAGCAGGCGGGACGGCGGGGAGCTGTTTTTT
CDR3: CASRRDGGELFF
size: NA
D: NA
J: TRBJ2-2
length: 12
V: TRBV7-9

DNA: TGTGCCAGCTATGATGGAGTCGCCTACGAGCAGTACTTC
CDR3: CASYDGVAYEQYF
size: few
D: NA
J: TRBJ2-7
length: 13
V: TRBV6-5

DNA: TGTGCCAGCAGCTTAGAAGACGGGGGAGTGAATTCACCCCTCCACTTT
CDR3: CASSLEDGGVNSPLHF
size: many
D: NA
J: TRBJ1-6
length: 16
V: TRBV7-2

DNA: TGCAGTGCTAGTCAAACTCGGGGGAGGTCGCCTGAAGCTTTCTTT
CDR3: CSASQTRGRSPEAFF
size: NA
D: NA
J: TRBJ1-1
length: 15
V: TRBV20-1

DNA: TGTGCTAGCAGCTTAGAGTTTAGCGGGGGAGAGACCCAGTACTTC
CDR3: CASSLEFSGGETQYF
size: NA
D: TRBD2
J: TRBJ2-5
length: 15
V: TRBV7-7

DNA: TGTGCCAGCAGCGGGGTTCTAGCGGGGGGACCAGATACGCAGTATTTT
CDR3: CASSGVLAGGPDTQYF
size: NA
D: TRBD2
J: TRBJ2-3
length: 16
V: TRBV9

DNA: TGTGCCAGCAGCGTAGGCAGGGCTGGTGAAGCTTTCTTT
CDR3: CASSVGRAGEAFF
size: once
D: NA
J: TRBJ1-1
length: 13
V: TRBV9

DNA: TGCGCCAGCATGGAAGGCAGGGCGGACGGGGAGCTGTTTTTT
CDR3: CASMEGRADGELFF
size: once
D: NA
J: TRBJ2-2
length: 14
V: TRBV5-1